The clone carrying this T cell receptor (beta chain) was observed at least ten times. The CDR3 is made up of 15 amino acids. Germline CDR1 reads SGDLS; CDR2 reads YYNGEE. V shed 0 bases, J shed 3 bases, and the junction held 5 bases outside the gene matches. The data were taken from a study of Graves' ophthalmopathy and Graves' hyperthyroidism. The authors amplified TCR beta CDR3 regions from RNA transcripts. First-round RT-PCR employed HTBI primers, with a second-round multiplex PCR after it. TCRdb ran MiXCR on the multiplex PCR reads and lists one entry per CDR3 protein. The sample records 500,000 to 800,000 distinct CDR3 sequences, roughly two fifths being singletons.

Sequenced input: peripheral blood. The rearrangement joins TRBV9 to TRBJ2-7, with 8 bases lining up with TRBD2. The source of this sequence is an adult man with Graves' ophthalmopathy. The CDR3 sequence is CASSVGSGAVYEQYF. DNA of the CDR3: TGTGCCAGCAGCGTAGGTAGCGGGGCCGTCTACGAGCAGTACTTC.